The 9 T cell receptor beta chains listed next were all sequenced from one sample in a study of T-cell memory formation after mild COVID-19 (dated by TCRdb to 2020 to 2023). The library was generated by 5' RACE. TCRdb lists the instrument as Illumina NovaSeq 6000. TCRdb ran its own pipeline on the public reads, namely fastp trimming at Q25 and MiXCR clone calling, and kept in-frame beta chains. Each entry is one CDR3 protein sequence, shown with its most common DNA and genes. The table for this sample lists a few hundred thousand distinct CDR3 sequences; approximately 18% of them were counted only once. The ten biggest clones cover about 23% of the sample. Sequencing was performed on PBMCs or a T cell subset sorted from them (not recorded which). Every receptor here comes from a man aged 18 to 35 who had mild COVID-19 (a few samples of this study predate the infection). The sample titles of this study are shuffled in the database, so cell type and time point are left out; the donor was told from shared clones.

This clonotype was seen only a few times. The genes are TRBV5-1 and TRBJ2-2, with D hard to call. V was clipped by 4 bases and J by 10 bases, with 14 bases between them. This CDR3 has 13 residues. The V gene's germline CDR1 is SGHRS and CDR2 YFSETQ. Written as DNA, the CDR3 is TGCGCCAGCAGCCCGACAAGTCAGGAGGAGCTGTTTTTT. Its protein is CASSPTSQEELFF. The full variable domain, with the rest looked up from reference TRBV5-1 and TRBJ2-2, is KAGVTQTPRYLIKTRGQQVTLSCSPISGHRSVSWYQQTPGQGLQFLFEYFSETQRNKGNFPGRFSGRQFSNSRSEMNVSTLELGDSALYLCASSPTSQEELFFGEGSRLTVL.

This clonotype was counted many times. The V and J genes are TRBV6-4 and TRBJ1-1; D is possibly TRBD1 (5 bases). The CDR3 has 13 amino acids. CDR1 is MRHNA, CDR2 SNTAGT, per germline. Trimming cost V 2 bases and J 2 bases, with 6 bases left between them. The CDR3 sequence is CASSDRDNTEAFF. As DNA, the CDR3 is TGTGCCAGCAGTGACCGGGACAACACTGAAGCTTTCTTT.

Here the CDR3 DNA reads TGTGCCAGCAGCCCTTTTAACTATGGCTACACCTTC. Translated: CASSPFNYGYTF. V gene TRBV9 combines with J gene TRBJ1-2; unclear D gene. CDR3 length: 12 residues. Trimming shortened V by 4 bases and J by 1 base, and 5 bases separated the two germline ends. Germline V CDR1 and CDR2: SGDLS, YYNGEE.

This clonotype was counted ten times or more. The V and J genes are TRBV7-2 and TRBJ2-2; 11 nucleotides align to TRBD2. CDR1 and CDR2 (germline): SGHTA, FQGNSA. This CDR3 has 14 amino acids. The V segment lost 5 bases and the J segment 6 bases; nucleotides outside the gene matches: 2. CDR3 residues: CASSLLAGAGELFF. In DNA form, the CDR3 reads TGTGCCAGCAGCCTACTAGCGGGGGCCGGGGAGCTGTTTTTT.

This clonotype was observed a handful of times. The gene calls are TRBV4-2 and TRBJ2-5, with TRBD2 identical over 10 bases. The CDR3 sequence is 16 residues long. J was trimmed by 3 bases and V by 3 bases; bases with no gene match: 7. The V gene's germline CDR1 is LGHNA and CDR2 YNFKEQ. The CDR3 nucleotides read TGTGCCAGCAGCCAGGTCCTAGCGGGGGCTAAAGAGACCCAGTACTTC. Its translation: CASSQVLAGAKETQYF.

This clonotype was seen repeatedly, ten times or more. V is TRBV6-5 and J is TRBJ2-5; unclear D gene. The CDR3 extends over 14 amino acids. The germline V and J ends were trimmed by 0 bases and 1 base, with 6 bases remaining between them. Germline assignment: CDR1 MNHEY and CDR2 SVGAGI. The chain's CDR3 is CASSYSGIQETQYF. The CDR3 nucleotides are TGTGCCAGCAGTTACTCGGGAATCCAAGAGACCCAGTACTTC.

This clonotype occurred a few times. This chain uses TRBV6-6 with TRBJ2-3; 11 nucleotides match TRBD1. The J segment lost 0 bases and the V segment lost 0 bases, leaving 14 bases of the junction unmatched. The CDR3 spans 21 residues. CDR1 and CDR2 from the germline V gene are MNHNY and SVGAGI (reference sequence). The CDR3 bases are TGTGCCAGCAGTTACTCGATTGGGACAGGGGGGGATAGAGGAAGCACAGATACGCAGTATTTT. Translation: CASSYSIGTGGDRGSTDTQYF.

This chain connects TRBV12-3 or TRBV12-4 to TRBJ1-1; TRBD1 matches at 7 bases. V lost 5 bases to trimming and J lost 1 base; unmatched junction nucleotides: 1. This CDR3 spans 13 amino acids. The CDR3: CASSTGENTEAFF. The CDR3 DNA sequence: TGTGCCAGCAGTACAGGGGAGAACACTGAAGCTTTCTTT.

Concerning this clonotype itself: The CDR3 ends on some other residue instead of the conserved phenylalanine or tryptophan, so this is likely a read error. The chain has TRBV7-9 and TRBJ2-5; D ambiguous. The CDR3 loop spans 12 amino acids. CDR1 SEHNR and CDR2 FQNEAQ come from the germline V gene (reference sequence). V lost 8 bases to trimming and J lost 5 bases, with 12 bases between them. The CDR3 protein is CASAYPLETQYL. The CDR3 coding sequence is TGTGCCAGCGCATACCCCCTCGAGACCCAGTACTTA.